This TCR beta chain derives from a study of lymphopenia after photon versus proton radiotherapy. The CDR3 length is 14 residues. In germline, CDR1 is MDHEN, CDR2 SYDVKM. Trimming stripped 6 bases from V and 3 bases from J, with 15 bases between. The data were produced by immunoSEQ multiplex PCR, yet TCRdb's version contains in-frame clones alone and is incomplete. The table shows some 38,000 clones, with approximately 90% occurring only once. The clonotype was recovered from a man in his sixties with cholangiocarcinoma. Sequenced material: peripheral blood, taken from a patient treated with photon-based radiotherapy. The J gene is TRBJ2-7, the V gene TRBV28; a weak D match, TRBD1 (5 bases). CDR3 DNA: TGTGCCAGCAGCCCACAGGCCGTAAACTACGAGCAGTACTTC. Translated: CASSPQAVNYEQYF.